This T cell receptor (beta chain) originates from a study of control samples from healthy donors and cancer patients. Germline V lookup: CDR1 SNHLY, CDR2 FYNNEI. V was clipped by 4 bases and J by 6 bases, with 19 bases between them. This CDR3 is 16 amino acids long. Sequencing was performed with immunoSEQ multiplex PCR; in TCRdb, only in-frame clones are kept and a portion is missing. The sample carries under 150,000 clones, 88% recorded once. This clonotype was obtained from a woman younger than 45 in good health. The chain recombines TRBV2 with TRBJ1-5; possible D gene TRBD1, 5 bases. The specimen sequenced was blood. This CDR3 is CASSVVGQGPIQPQHF. The CDR3 bases are TGTGCCAGCAGTGTGGTGGGCCAGGGTCCCATTCAGCCCCAGCATTTT.